This TCR beta chain was observed in a study of blood T cell repertoires in COVID-19. Study information: Acute-phase and convalescent COVID-19 samples originated in the United States, Italy and Spain.

Trimming removed 1 base from V and 1 base from J, with 7 bases in between. Germline CDR1 and CDR2: SGHAT and FQNNGV. The CDR3 totals 15 residues. Participant-reported clinical history was the basis for cohort assignment. As handled by the study authors: From reference gene primer amplification, estimates of nucleated cell counts were derived. The table came from immunoSEQ multiplex PCR; TCRdb's copy has only in-frame clones and leaves some out. V and J calls and clone size are as listed in that table; D and trimming were resolved from the DNA. The data contain about 280,000 clones, 87% of them singletons.

This chain connects TRBV11-2 to TRBJ2-2; D is uncertain. Input material: PBMCs or T cells enriched from blood (not recorded which). The sequence was collected from a woman between 40 and 55 years old who had recovered from COVID-19. As DNA, the CDR3 is TGTGCCAGCAGCTTAGCAAACAGGAACACCGGGGAGCTGTTTTTT. It codes for CASSLANRNTGELFF.